What follows is one T cell receptor beta chain and its context. This entry is derived from a study of blood T cell repertoires in COVID-19. Looking at the study overall: Sources were T cells, B-cell-depleted T cells, or PBMCs; the material itself was cDNA or gDNA.

The ends lost 6 bases at V and 0 bases at J; junction bases unmatched: 5. The germline gives CDR1 KGHSH, CDR2 LQKENI. This CDR3 is 15 amino acids long. Profiling relied on immunoSEQ multiplex PCR, and the TCRdb table lists in-frame clones only, not all of them. This sample yields more than 250,000 clones, of which approximately 85% are seen a single time; less than 2.5% belongs to the top ten. This TCR derives from a man aged 30-40 years who had recovered from COVID-19. This sequence joins TRBV18 and TRBJ1-3, with 7 bases matching TRBD1. The specimen was PBMCs or T cells enriched from blood (not recorded which). CDR3 loop: CASSQGGASGNTIYF. The DNA of the CDR3 is TGTGCCAGCTCCCAGGGGGGTGCCTCTGGAAACACCATATATTTT.